This T cell receptor (beta chain) emerged from a study of vaccination effects on CD4 cells after COVID-19. Study observations and caveats: In the study, convalescent patients were few, and early post-infection timepoints were absent.

Sequencing in the ViraFEST assay came after antigen-specific CD4+ T cells had been expanded with viral peptide pools, which were used to stimulate PBMC. When about ten days of culture had elapsed, CD4+ T cells were isolated. People in the vaccine group had not been infected with SARS-CoV-2 before, and their nucleocapsid antibodies were negative. Culturing of 2 million to 2.5 million PBMC per well took place with roughly 10 IU/ml IL-2 and about 9.3 ug/ml peptides. IL-2 medium took the place of half the medium on both days 3 and 7. Only in-frame clones appear in the TCRdb table, and some are missing; sequencing was by immunoSEQ multiplex PCR. The sample records roughly 52,000 clones, more than 60% being singletons. Turning to this clone: Its antigen is unidentified.

The length of the CDR3 is 13 residues. CDR1 is LGHNT and CDR2 is FRNRAP in the germline V gene. V dropped 4 bases and J dropped 4 bases, with 10 bases sitting between them. The clonotype originates from a human donor who received a COVID-19 vaccine. Here the sequenced sample was CD4+ T cells from PBMCs cultured with SARS-CoV-2 spike peptides, taken before COVID-19 vaccination. The chain carries TRBV12-5 and TRBJ1-1; possibly TRBD1 for D (5 bases). The CDR3 is CASGSRGGTEAFF. The CDR3 DNA follows: TGTGCTAGTGGTTCCCGGGGGGGCACTGAAGCTTTCTTT.